Listed below are T cell receptor beta chains from one sample, sequenced in a study of blood T cell repertoires in COVID-19. Using immunoSEQ multiplex PCR, the repertoire was profiled, and TCRdb retains in-frame clones only, with some absent. The sample holds about 66,000 clones, approximately 91% seen once. The sequencing sample was made of peripheral blood. The receptors stem from a human donor in a cohort sampled during active COVID-19. Both conserved end residues are part of each CDR3.

CDR3aa: CASSLNLDTQYF
j_gene: TRBJ2-3
v_gene: TRBV28

CDR3aa: CASSQGVRRNNEQFF
j_gene: TRBJ2-1
v_gene: TRBV7-2

CDR3aa: CATSLRQGPYNEQFF
j_gene: TRBJ2-1
v_gene: TRBV15

CDR3aa: CASPVRGSSYNEQFF
j_gene: TRBJ2-1
v_gene: TRBV4-3

CDR3aa: CASSDRGYGYTF
j_gene: TRBJ1-2
v_gene: TRBV10-2

CDR3aa: CASSQESTSGGGEQFF
j_gene: TRBJ2-1
v_gene: TRBV3-1/TRBV3-2

CDR3aa: CASRPRRDNQPQHF
j_gene: TRBJ1-5
v_gene: TRBV2

CDR3aa: CASTDYRGGGSTDTQYF
j_gene: TRBJ2-3
v_gene: TRBV19

CDR3aa: CASSLSPGERNGYTF
j_gene: TRBJ1-2
v_gene: TRBV7-2

CDR3aa: CASSQGRASYEQYF
j_gene: TRBJ2-7
v_gene: TRBV3-1/TRBV3-2

CDR3aa: CASSIGQGGSNYGYTF
j_gene: TRBJ1-2
v_gene: TRBV13

CDR3aa: CASSPRAAGGSGTGELFF
j_gene: TRBJ2-2
v_gene: TRBV9

CDR3aa: CSAKGDTEQFF
j_gene: TRBJ2-1
v_gene: TRBV20-1

CDR3aa: CASSSQTGQEFYEQYF
j_gene: TRBJ2-7
v_gene: TRBV5-1

CDR3aa: CASSQDVQGALGGYTF
j_gene: TRBJ1-2
v_gene: TRBV14

CDR3aa: CASSEARGRSPLHF
j_gene: TRBJ1-6
v_gene: TRBV6-1

CDR3aa: CASSERGNTEAFF
j_gene: TRBJ1-1
v_gene: TRBV10-2

CDR3aa: CASRLAGGPRDTQYF
j_gene: TRBJ2-3
v_gene: TRBV7-3

CDR3aa: CASSRGPGTSGGTDTQYF
j_gene: TRBJ2-3
v_gene: TRBV7-2

CDR3aa: CASSGQVFNYGYTF
j_gene: TRBJ1-2
v_gene: TRBV2

CDR3aa: CATRTSGRSYEQYF
j_gene: TRBJ2-7
v_gene: TRBV15

CDR3aa: CASSESRDREETQYF
j_gene: TRBJ2-5
v_gene: TRBV10-1

CDR3aa: CASSSWTGKGWGYTF
j_gene: TRBJ1-2
v_gene: TRBV28

CDR3aa: CASTPDSYNQPQHF
j_gene: TRBJ1-5
v_gene: TRBV6-5

CDR3aa: CASSLDRTDTQYF
j_gene: TRBJ2-3
v_gene: TRBV11-3

CDR3aa: CATSGGLAFF
j_gene: TRBJ1-1
v_gene: TRBV11-2

CDR3aa: CASFREVLAKNIQYF
j_gene: TRBJ2-4
v_gene: TRBV2

CDR3aa: CASSHQGTGGTTGELFF
j_gene: TRBJ2-2
v_gene: TRBV13

CDR3aa: CASSPMAENEKLFF
j_gene: TRBJ1-4
v_gene: TRBV18

CDR3aa: CASRLPGSTDTQYF
j_gene: TRBJ2-3
v_gene: TRBV6-6

CDR3aa: CASSPTSGGTNEQFF
j_gene: TRBJ2-1
v_gene: TRBV18

CDR3aa: CASSAGTGGNEQFF
j_gene: TRBJ2-1
v_gene: TRBV27

CDR3aa: CASSLDSGGGIQYF
j_gene: TRBJ2-4
v_gene: TRBV7-2

CDR3aa: CASSRLAGDVETQYF
j_gene: TRBJ2-5
v_gene: TRBV4-1

CDR3aa: CASSQGLAFYNEQFF
j_gene: TRBJ2-1
v_gene: TRBV11-1

CDR3aa: CASSQGLTGDYGYTF
j_gene: TRBJ1-2
v_gene: TRBV4-3

CDR3aa: CASSVGPGDADTQYF
j_gene: TRBJ2-3
v_gene: TRBV9

CDR3aa: CASGASLSRQNEQFF
j_gene: TRBJ2-1
v_gene: TRBV6-6

CDR3aa: CASSLGTSGTGELFF
j_gene: TRBJ2-2
v_gene: TRBV5-1